A selection of T cell receptor beta chains follows, all from one sample in a study of T cell responses to AZD1222 COVID-19 vaccine. Measured with immunoSEQ multiplex PCR; TCRdb has only the in-frame clones, and not every one. The top ten clones hold roughly 5.4% of a sample with 110,000 or so clones, around 90% of them seen once. Specimen: peripheral blood, collected on day 0 of AZD1222 vaccination. These receptors came from an adult in good health. CDR3s include the opening cysteine and the closing phenylalanine or tryptophan. The D gene is left open where the match is weak. The listing skips clone size in some rows; elsewhere it reads once, few, many or a size class.

V gene: TRBV5-6
J gene: TRBJ1-4
D gene: NA
clone size: NA
CDR3 protein: CASSLALDPNEKLFF
CDR3 DNA: TGTGCCAGCAGCTTGGCCCTGGACCCTAATGAAAAACTGTTTTTT

V gene: TRBV19
J gene: TRBJ1-2
D gene: NA
clone size: NA
CDR3 protein: CASSDLYGYTF
CDR3 DNA: TGTGCCAGTAGTGATCTCTATGGCTACACCTTC

V gene: TRBV7-3
J gene: TRBJ1-1
D gene: NA
clone size: few
CDR3 protein: CASSRDGGTMEAFF
CDR3 DNA: TGTGCCAGCAGCCGCGACGGTGGGACTATGGAAGCTTTCTTT

V gene: TRBV27
J gene: TRBJ1-1
D gene: NA
clone size: NA
CDR3 protein: CASSSRTDLNTEAFF
CDR3 DNA: TGTGCCAGCAGTTCGCGGACGGACCTGAACACTGAAGCTTTCTTT

V gene: TRBV25-1
J gene: TRBJ1-5
D gene: TRBD1
clone size: few
CDR3 protein: CASSKTGANQPQHF
CDR3 DNA: TGTGCCAGCAGTAAGACAGGGGCAAATCAGCCCCAGCATTTT

V gene: TRBV3-1/TRBV3-2
J gene: TRBJ2-7
D gene: TRBD1
clone size: NA
CDR3 protein: CASSQDRSPRQGYYEQYF
CDR3 DNA: TGTGCCAGCAGCCAAGATCGTAGTCCGAGACAGGGATACTACGAGCAGTACTTC

V gene: TRBV5-1
J gene: TRBJ2-3
D gene: NA
clone size: NA
CDR3 protein: CASSLVSQGRYFTDTQYF
CDR3 DNA: TGCGCCAGCAGCTTGGTATCTCAGGGCCGTTACTTCACAGATACGCAGTATTTT

V gene: TRBV28
J gene: TRBJ2-3
D gene: NA
clone size: NA
CDR3 protein: CAVRGGNTQYF
CDR3 DNA: TGTGCCGTCAGGGGCGGGAATACGCAGTATTTT

V gene: TRBV19
J gene: TRBJ2-3
D gene: NA
clone size: NA
CDR3 protein: CASSSQGVDTQYF
CDR3 DNA: TGTGCCAGTAGTTCCCAGGGTGTGGATACGCAGTATTTT

V gene: TRBV27
J gene: TRBJ2-1
D gene: NA
clone size: NA
CDR3 protein: CASSFVGRDEQFF
CDR3 DNA: TGTGCCAGCAGTTTTGTAGGTCGCGATGAGCAGTTCTTC

V gene: TRBV24-1
J gene: TRBJ2-3
D gene: NA
clone size: NA
CDR3 protein: CATSAAGAAADTQYF
CDR3 DNA: TGTGCCACCAGTGCGGCAGGGGCCGCGGCGGATACGCAGTATTTT

V gene: TRBV5-4
J gene: TRBJ1-4
D gene: TRBD1
clone size: NA
CDR3 protein: CASSSGQGEKEKLFF
CDR3 DNA: TGTGCCAGCAGCTCCGGACAGGGGGAAAAGGAAAAACTGTTTTTT

V gene: TRBV6-1
J gene: TRBJ1-1
D gene: NA
clone size: NA
CDR3 protein: CASSEGWGGEAFF
CDR3 DNA: TGTGCCAGCAGTGAAGGATGGGGAGGAGAAGCTTTCTTT

V gene: TRBV16
J gene: TRBJ1-1
D gene: NA
clone size: once
CDR3 protein: CASSQRNEAFF
CDR3 DNA: TGTGCCAGCAGCCAAAGGAACGAAGCTTTCTTT

V gene: TRBV9
J gene: TRBJ1-2
D gene: NA
clone size: NA
CDR3 protein: CASSVGWDGYGYTF
CDR3 DNA: TGTGCCAGCAGCGTAGGGTGGGACGGCTATGGCTACACCTTC

V gene: TRBV28
J gene: TRBJ1-3
D gene: NA
clone size: NA
CDR3 protein: CASSTPFNGLYTIYF
CDR3 DNA: TGTGCCAGCAGTACCCCCTTTAATGGTTTATACACCATATATTTT

V gene: TRBV7-9
J gene: TRBJ2-1
D gene: NA
clone size: NA
CDR3 protein: CASSLGGSVEQFF
CDR3 DNA: TGTGCCAGCAGCTTAGGGGGTAGTGTTGAGCAGTTCTTC

V gene: TRBV19
J gene: TRBJ1-5
D gene: TRBD1
clone size: few
CDR3 protein: CASRGQGWSQPQHF
CDR3 DNA: TGTGCCAGTAGGGGACAGGGGTGGTCTCAGCCCCAGCATTTT

V gene: TRBV5-5
J gene: TRBJ1-4
D gene: NA
clone size: NA
CDR3 protein: CASSATEGEKLFF
CDR3 DNA: TGTGCCAGCAGCGCAACGGAGGGGGAAAAACTGTTTTTT

V gene: TRBV5-6
J gene: TRBJ2-7
D gene: NA
clone size: NA
CDR3 protein: CASSLWARASYEQYF
CDR3 DNA: TGTGCCAGCAGCTTGTGGGCTAGGGCTTCCTACGAGCAGTACTTC

V gene: TRBV29-1
J gene: TRBJ1-1
D gene: NA
clone size: NA
CDR3 protein: CSVDPGTEAFF
CDR3 DNA: TGCAGCGTTGACCCCGGCACTGAAGCTTTCTTT

V gene: TRBV19
J gene: TRBJ1-3
D gene: NA
clone size: NA
CDR3 protein: CASSIPLGGGSGNTIYF
CDR3 DNA: TGTGCCAGTAGTATACCCCTCGGGGGGGGCTCTGGAAACACCATATATTTT

V gene: TRBV5-1
J gene: TRBJ2-7
D gene: TRBD2
clone size: NA
CDR3 protein: CASSLDLREYEQYF
CDR3 DNA: TGCGCCAGCAGCTTGGATCTGCGGGAGTACGAGCAGTACTTC

V gene: TRBV5-5
J gene: TRBJ1-4
D gene: NA
clone size: NA
CDR3 protein: CASSSFNEKLFF
CDR3 DNA: TGTGCCAGCAGCTCGTTCAATGAAAAACTGTTTTTT

V gene: TRBV25-1
J gene: TRBJ1-2
D gene: TRBD1
clone size: NA
CDR3 protein: CASSEWGTGDYGYTF
CDR3 DNA: TGTGCCAGCAGTGAATGGGGGACAGGGGACTATGGCTACACCTTC

V gene: TRBV6-2/TRBV6-3
J gene: TRBJ1-2
D gene: NA
clone size: NA
CDR3 protein: CASSYVARTSYGYTF
CDR3 DNA: TGTGCCAGCAGTTACGTGGCTCGGACGTCCTATGGCTACACCTTC

V gene: TRBV18
J gene: TRBJ2-5
D gene: NA
clone size: NA
CDR3 protein: CASSPPPGEETQYF
CDR3 DNA: TGTGCCAGCTCACCCCCCCCGGGTGAGGAGACCCAGTACTTC

V gene: TRBV2
J gene: TRBJ1-5
D gene: NA
clone size: NA
CDR3 protein: CASSGDTRNQPQHF
CDR3 DNA: TGTGCCAGCAGTGGGGACACCCGCAATCAGCCCCAGCATTTT

V gene: TRBV6-6
J gene: TRBJ1-5
D gene: NA
clone size: NA
CDR3 protein: CASTTGGVQPQHF
CDR3 DNA: TGTGCCAGCACCACTGGGGGGGTTCAGCCCCAGCATTTT

V gene: TRBV12-3/TRBV12-4
J gene: TRBJ2-2
D gene: NA
clone size: medium-sized
CDR3 protein: CASSFVISGELFF
CDR3 DNA: TGTGCCAGCAGTTTTGTAATTTCCGGGGAGCTGTTTTTT

V gene: TRBV7-2
J gene: TRBJ2-1
D gene: TRBD2
clone size: NA
CDR3 protein: CASSLVRLAVYNEQFF
CDR3 DNA: TGTGCCAGCAGCTTAGTCCGACTAGCGGTTTACAATGAGCAGTTCTTC

V gene: TRBV15
J gene: TRBJ2-6
D gene: TRBD1
clone size: NA
CDR3 protein: CATSRDFRGQARAGANVLTF
CDR3 DNA: TGTGCCACCAGCAGAGATTTCAGAGGACAGGCTCGCGCTGGGGCCAACGTCCTGACTTTC

V gene: TRBV20-1
J gene: TRBJ1-4
D gene: NA
clone size: NA
CDR3 protein: CSARANEKLFF
CDR3 DNA: TGCAGTGCTAGGGCTAATGAAAAACTGTTTTTT

V gene: TRBV10-2
J gene: TRBJ2-1
D gene: TRBD1
clone size: once
CDR3 protein: CASRGVGTGDNEQFF
CDR3 DNA: TGCGCCAGCAGAGGGGTTGGAACAGGGGACAATGAGCAGTTCTTC

V gene: TRBV30
J gene: TRBJ1-1
D gene: NA
clone size: NA
CDR3 protein: CAWSTTGREAFF
CDR3 DNA: TGTGCCTGGAGCACGACGGGGAGAGAAGCTTTCTTT

V gene: TRBV28
J gene: TRBJ1-2
D gene: NA
clone size: NA
CDR3 protein: CASTRGYGYTF
CDR3 DNA: TGTGCCAGCACACGCGGCTATGGCTACACCTTC

V gene: TRBV19
J gene: TRBJ2-3
D gene: TRBD2
clone size: NA
CDR3 protein: CASTSSGGRTDTQYF
CDR3 DNA: TGTGCCAGTACTTCTAGCGGGGGGCGCACAGATACGCAGTATTTT

V gene: TRBV10-1
J gene: TRBJ2-7
D gene: TRBD1
clone size: NA
CDR3 protein: CASSEPLRRQGEQYF
CDR3 DNA: TGCGCCAGCAGTGAGCCGCTTAGGCGACAGGGCGAGCAGTACTTC

V gene: TRBV3-1/TRBV3-2
J gene: TRBJ2-1
D gene: NA
clone size: NA
CDR3 protein: CASSRETRNEQFF
CDR3 DNA: TGTGCCAGCAGCCGGGAGACACGCAATGAGCAGTTCTTC

V gene: TRBV30
J gene: TRBJ1-2
D gene: NA
clone size: NA
CDR3 protein: CAWSEREGDGYTF
CDR3 DNA: TGTGCCTGGAGTGAAAGGGAGGGTGATGGCTACACCTTC

V gene: TRBV28
J gene: TRBJ1-1
D gene: NA
clone size: NA
CDR3 protein: CASSPKVRPAFF
CDR3 DNA: TGTGCCAGCAGCCCAAAAGTCCGGCCGGCTTTCTTT

V gene: TRBV11-3
J gene: TRBJ1-3
D gene: TRBD1
clone size: NA
CDR3 protein: CASSSGDRDGNTIYF
CDR3 DNA: TGTGCCAGCAGCTCCGGGGACAGGGATGGAAACACCATATATTTT

V gene: TRBV11-2
J gene: TRBJ1-1
D gene: NA
clone size: NA
CDR3 protein: CASSLFYGQILMNTEAFF
CDR3 DNA: TGTGCCAGCAGCCTTTTTTATGGACAGATCCTAATGAACACTGAAGCTTTCTTT

V gene: TRBV28
J gene: TRBJ1-3
D gene: NA
clone size: NA
CDR3 protein: CASSPPGAGGNTIYF
CDR3 DNA: TGTGCCAGCAGTCCTCCAGGGGCTGGTGGAAACACCATATATTTT